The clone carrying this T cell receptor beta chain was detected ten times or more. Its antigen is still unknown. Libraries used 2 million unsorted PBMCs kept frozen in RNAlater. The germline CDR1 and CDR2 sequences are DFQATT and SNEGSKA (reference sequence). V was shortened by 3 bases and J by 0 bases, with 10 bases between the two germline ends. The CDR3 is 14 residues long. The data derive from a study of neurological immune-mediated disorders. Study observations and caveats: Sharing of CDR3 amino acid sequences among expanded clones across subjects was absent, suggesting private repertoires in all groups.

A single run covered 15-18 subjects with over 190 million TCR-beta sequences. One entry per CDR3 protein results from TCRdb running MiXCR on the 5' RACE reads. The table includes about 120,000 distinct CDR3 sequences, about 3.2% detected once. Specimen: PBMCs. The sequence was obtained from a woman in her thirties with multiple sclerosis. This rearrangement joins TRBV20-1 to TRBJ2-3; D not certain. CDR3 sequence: CSASLTPSTDTQYF. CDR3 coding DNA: TGCAGTGCTAGCCTCACCCCTAGCACAGATACGCAGTATTTT.